This TCR beta chain is drawn from a study of response to subunit inactivated influenza vaccine. Study-wide results and limits: The authors suggested that few new T cells are recruited per seasonal influenza vaccination.

The CDR3 is 10 amino acids. CDR1 is SQVTM, CDR2 ANQGSEA, per germline. V shed 7 bases and J shed 4 bases, with 6 bases lying between them. One entry per CDR3 protein results from TCRdb running MiXCR on the RT-PCR reads. Seen here are 650,000 to 700,000 distinct CDR3 sequences, around 14% observed once, and the top ten hold 11%. Concerning this clonotype itself: Its antigen is not known.

This clonotype originated in a man in his fifties or sixties who received an inactivated influenza vaccine. The sample consisted of PBMCs from blood, taken 12 days after vaccination. The chain recombines TRBV29-1 with TRBJ2-3; D unresolved. The CDR3 region has the DNA TGCAGCGCCGCATCAGATACGCAGTATTTT. It yields the protein CSAASDTQYF.